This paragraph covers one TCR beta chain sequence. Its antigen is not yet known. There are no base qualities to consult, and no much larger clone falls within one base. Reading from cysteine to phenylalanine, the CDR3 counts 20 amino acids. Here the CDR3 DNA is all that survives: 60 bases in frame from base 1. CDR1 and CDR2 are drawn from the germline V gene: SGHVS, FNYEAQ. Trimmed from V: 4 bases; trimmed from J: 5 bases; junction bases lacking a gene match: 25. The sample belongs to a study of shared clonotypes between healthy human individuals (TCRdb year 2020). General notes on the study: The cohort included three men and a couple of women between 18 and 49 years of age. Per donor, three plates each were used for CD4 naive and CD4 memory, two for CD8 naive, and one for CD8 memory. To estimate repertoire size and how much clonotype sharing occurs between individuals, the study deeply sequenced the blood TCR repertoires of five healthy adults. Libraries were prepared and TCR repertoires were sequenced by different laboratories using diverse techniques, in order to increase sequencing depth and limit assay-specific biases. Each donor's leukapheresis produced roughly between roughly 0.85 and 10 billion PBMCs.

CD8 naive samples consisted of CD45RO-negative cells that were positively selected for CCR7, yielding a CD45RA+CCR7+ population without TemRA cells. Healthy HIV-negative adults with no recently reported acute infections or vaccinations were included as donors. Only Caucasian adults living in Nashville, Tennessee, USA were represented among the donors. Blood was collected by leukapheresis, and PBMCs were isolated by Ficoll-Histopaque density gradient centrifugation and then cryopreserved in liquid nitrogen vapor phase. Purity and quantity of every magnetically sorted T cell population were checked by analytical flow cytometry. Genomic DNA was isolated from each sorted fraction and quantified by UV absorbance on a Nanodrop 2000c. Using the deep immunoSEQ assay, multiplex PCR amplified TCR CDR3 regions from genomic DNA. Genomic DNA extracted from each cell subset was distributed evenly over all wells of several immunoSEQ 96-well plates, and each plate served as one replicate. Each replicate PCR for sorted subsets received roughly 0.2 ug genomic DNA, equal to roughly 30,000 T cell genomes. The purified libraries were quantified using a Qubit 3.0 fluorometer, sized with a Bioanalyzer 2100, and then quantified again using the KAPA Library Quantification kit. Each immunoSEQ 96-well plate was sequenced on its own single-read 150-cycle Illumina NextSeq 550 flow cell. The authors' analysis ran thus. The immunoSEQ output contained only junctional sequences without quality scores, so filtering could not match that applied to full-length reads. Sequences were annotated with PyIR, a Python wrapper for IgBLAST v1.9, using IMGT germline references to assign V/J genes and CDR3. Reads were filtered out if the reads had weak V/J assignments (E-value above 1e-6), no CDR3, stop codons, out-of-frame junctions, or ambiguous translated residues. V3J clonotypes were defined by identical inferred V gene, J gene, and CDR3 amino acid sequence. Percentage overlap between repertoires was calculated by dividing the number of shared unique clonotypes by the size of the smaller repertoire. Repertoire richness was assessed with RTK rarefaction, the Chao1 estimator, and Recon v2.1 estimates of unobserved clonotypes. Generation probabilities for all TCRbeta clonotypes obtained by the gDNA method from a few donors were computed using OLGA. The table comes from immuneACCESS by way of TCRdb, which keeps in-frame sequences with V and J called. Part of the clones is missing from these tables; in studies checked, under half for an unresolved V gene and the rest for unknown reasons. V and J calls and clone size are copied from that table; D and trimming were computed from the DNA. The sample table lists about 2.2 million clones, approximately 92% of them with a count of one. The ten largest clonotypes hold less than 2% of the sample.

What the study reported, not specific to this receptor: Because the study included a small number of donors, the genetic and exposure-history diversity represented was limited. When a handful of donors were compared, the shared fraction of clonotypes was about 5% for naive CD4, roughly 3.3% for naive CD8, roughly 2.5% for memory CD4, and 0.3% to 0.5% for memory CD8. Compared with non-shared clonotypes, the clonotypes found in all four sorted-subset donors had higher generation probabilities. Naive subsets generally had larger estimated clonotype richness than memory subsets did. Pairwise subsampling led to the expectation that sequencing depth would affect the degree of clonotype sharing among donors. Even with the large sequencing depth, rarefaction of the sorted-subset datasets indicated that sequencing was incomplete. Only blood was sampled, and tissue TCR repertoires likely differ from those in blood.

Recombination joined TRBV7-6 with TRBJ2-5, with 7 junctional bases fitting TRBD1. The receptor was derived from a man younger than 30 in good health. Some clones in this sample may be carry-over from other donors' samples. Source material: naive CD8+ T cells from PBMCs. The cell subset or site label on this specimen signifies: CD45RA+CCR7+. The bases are TGTGCCAGCAGCTCGTATCCTCTATTCCGGGACAGCTATATTGGGGAGACCCAGTACTTC. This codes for CASSSYPLFRDSYIGETQYF.